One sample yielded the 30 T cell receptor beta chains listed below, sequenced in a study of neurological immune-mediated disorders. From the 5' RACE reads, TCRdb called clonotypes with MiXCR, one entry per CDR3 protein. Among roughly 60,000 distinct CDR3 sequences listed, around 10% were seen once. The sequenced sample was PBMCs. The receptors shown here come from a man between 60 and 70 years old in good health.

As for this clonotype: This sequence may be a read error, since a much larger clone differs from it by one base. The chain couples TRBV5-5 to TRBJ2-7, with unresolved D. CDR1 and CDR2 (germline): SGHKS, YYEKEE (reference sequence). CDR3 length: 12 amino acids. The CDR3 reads CTSSPSLYEQYF. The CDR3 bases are TGTACCAGCAGCCCAAGCCTCTACGAGCAGTACTTC.

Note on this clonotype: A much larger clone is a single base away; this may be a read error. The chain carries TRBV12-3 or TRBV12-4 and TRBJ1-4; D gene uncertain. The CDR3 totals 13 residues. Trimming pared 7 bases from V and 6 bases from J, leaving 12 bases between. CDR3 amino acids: CASNRSGDEKLFF. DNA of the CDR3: TGTGCCAGCAACCGGAGCGGGGATGAAAAACTGTTTTTT.

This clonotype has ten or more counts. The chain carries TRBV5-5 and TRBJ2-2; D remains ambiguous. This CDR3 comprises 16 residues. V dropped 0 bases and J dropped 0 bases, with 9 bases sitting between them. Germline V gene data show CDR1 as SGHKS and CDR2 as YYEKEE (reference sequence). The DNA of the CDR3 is TGTGCCAGCAGCTTGGGGCGAAACTCGAACACCGGGGAGCTGTTTTTT. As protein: CASSLGRNSNTGELFF.

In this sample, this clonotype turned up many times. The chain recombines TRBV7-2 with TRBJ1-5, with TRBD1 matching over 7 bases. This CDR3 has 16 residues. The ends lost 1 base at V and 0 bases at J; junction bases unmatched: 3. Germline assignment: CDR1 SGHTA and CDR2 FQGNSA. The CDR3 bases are TGTGCCAGCAGCTTAGGGGACAGACTTAGCAATCAGCCCCAGCATTTT. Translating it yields CASSLGDRLSNQPQHF.

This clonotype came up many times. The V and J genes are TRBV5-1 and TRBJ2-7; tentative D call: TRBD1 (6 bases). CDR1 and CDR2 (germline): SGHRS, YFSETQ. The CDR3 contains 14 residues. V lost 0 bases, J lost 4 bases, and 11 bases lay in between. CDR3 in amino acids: CASSLDSGVYEQYF. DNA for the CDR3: TGCGCCAGCAGCTTGGATTCAGGGGTATACGAGCAGTACTTC.

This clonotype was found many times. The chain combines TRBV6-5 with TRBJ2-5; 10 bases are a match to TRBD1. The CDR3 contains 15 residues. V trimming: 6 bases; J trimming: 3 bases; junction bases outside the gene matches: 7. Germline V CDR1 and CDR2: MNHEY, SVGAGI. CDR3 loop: CASSYHGTGEETQYF. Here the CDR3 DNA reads TGTGCCAGCAGCTACCACGGGACAGGGGAAGAGACCCAGTACTTC.

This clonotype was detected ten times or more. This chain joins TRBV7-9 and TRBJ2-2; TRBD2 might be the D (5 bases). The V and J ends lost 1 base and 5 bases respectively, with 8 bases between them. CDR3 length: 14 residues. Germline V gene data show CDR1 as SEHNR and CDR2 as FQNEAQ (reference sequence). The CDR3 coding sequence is TGTGCCAGCAGCTTAGTCGGGAAGACCGGGGAGCTGTTTTTT. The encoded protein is CASSLVGKTGELFF.

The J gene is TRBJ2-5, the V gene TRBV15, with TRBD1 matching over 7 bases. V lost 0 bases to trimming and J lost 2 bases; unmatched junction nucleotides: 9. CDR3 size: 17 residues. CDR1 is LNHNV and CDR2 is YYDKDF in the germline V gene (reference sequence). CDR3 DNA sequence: TGTGCCACCAGCAGAGATGCCAGGGGGTTCGGACAAGAGACCCAGTACTTC. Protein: CATSRDARGFGQETQYF.

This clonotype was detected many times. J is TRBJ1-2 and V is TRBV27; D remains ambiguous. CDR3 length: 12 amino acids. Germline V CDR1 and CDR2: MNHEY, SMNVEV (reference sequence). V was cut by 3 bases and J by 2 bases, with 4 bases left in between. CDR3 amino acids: CASSFGNYGYTF. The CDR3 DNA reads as TGTGCCAGCAGTTTCGGGAACTATGGCTACACCTTC.

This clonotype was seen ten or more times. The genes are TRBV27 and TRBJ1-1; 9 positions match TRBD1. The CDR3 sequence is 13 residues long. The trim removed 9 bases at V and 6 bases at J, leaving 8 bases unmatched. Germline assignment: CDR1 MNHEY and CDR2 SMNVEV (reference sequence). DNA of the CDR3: TGTGCCAGTCACTTTGGACAGGGGTCTGAAGCTTTCTTT. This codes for CASHFGQGSEAFF.

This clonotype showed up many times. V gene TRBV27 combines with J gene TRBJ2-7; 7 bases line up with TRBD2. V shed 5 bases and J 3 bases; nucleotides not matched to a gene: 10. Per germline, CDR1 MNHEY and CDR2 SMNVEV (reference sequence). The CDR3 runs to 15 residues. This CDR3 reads CASSLGGVAHYEQYF. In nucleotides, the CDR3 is TGTGCCAGCAGTCTTGGGGGGGTAGCCCACTACGAGCAGTACTTC.

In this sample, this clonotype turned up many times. CDR3 amino acids: CASRAGTAINEKLFF. In DNA, the CDR3 is TGTGCCAGCAGGGCCGGGACAGCGATTAATGAAAAACTGTTTTTT. The chain couples TRBV28 to TRBJ1-4; 7 bases map to TRBD1. The CDR3 runs 15 residues. The trim removed 6 bases at V and 4 bases at J, leaving 8 bases unmatched. The V gene's germline CDR1 is MDHEN and CDR2 SYDVKM.

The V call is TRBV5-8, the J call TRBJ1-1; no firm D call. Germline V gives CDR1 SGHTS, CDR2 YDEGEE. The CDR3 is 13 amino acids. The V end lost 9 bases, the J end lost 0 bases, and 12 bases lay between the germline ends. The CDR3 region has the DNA TGTGCCACTAAACCCCGGGTGAACACTGAAGCTTTCTTT. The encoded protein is CATKPRVNTEAFF.

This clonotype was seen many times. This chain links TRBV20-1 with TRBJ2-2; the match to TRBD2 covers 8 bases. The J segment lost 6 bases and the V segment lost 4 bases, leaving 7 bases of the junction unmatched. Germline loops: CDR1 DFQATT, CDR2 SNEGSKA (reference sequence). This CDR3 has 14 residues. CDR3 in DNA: TGCAGTGCTATCTCGGGGGGGACCGCCGGGGAGCTGTTTTTT. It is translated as CSAISGGTAGELFF.

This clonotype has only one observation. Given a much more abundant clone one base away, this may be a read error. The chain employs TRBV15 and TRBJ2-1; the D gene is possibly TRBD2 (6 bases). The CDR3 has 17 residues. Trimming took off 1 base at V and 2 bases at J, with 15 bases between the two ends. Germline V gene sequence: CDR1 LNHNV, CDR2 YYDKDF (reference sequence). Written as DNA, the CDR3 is TGTGCCACCAGCAGAGTTGGTCGGGGGAGCCCCTACAATGAGCAGTTCTTC. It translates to CATSRVGRGSPYNEQFF.

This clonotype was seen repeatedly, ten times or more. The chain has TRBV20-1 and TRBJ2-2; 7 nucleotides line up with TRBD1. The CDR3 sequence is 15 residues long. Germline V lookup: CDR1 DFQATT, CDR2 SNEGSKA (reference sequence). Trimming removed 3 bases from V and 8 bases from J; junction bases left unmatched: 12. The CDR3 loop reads CSASIPGQPEGELFF. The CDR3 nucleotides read TGCAGTGCTAGCATACCGGGACAGCCAGAAGGGGAGCTGTTTTTT.

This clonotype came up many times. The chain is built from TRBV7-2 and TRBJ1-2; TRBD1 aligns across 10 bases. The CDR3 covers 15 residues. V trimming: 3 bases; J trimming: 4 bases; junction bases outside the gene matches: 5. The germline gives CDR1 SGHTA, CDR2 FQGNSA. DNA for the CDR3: TGTGCCAGCAGCTTTTCCGGGACAGGGGCCTATGGCTACACCTTC. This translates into CASSFSGTGAYGYTF.

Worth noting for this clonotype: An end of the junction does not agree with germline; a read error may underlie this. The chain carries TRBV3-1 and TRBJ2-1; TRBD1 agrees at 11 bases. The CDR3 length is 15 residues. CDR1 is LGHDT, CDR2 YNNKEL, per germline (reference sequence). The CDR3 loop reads CANSLPGQGDNEEFF. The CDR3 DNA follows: TGTGCCAACAGCCTACCGGGACAGGGGGACAATGAGGAGTTCTTC.

CDR3 protein: CSAPLPRGQSYYEQYF. CDR3 nucleotide sequence: TGCAGTGCTCCCCTTCCAAGGGGACAGAGTTACTACGAGCAGTACTTC. The chain combines TRBV20-1 with TRBJ2-7; 7 positions agree with TRBD1. The CDR3 covers 16 residues. J was trimmed by 3 bases and V by 5 bases; bases with no gene match: 16. Germline lookup yields CDR1 DFQATT and CDR2 SNEGSKA (reference sequence).

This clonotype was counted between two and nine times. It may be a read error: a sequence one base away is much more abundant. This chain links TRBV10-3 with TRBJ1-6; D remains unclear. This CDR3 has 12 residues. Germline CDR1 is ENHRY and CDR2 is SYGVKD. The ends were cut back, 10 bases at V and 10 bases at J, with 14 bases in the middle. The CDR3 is CATSTYTSPLHF. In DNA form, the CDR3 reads TGTGCCACCTCGACTTATACCTCACCCCTCCACTTT.

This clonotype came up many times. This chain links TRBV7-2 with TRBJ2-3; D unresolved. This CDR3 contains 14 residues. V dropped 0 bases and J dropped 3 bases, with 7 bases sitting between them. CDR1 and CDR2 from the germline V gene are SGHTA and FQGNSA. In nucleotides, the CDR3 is TGTGCCAGCAGCTTAGCTTCGCGGACAGATACGCAGTATTTT. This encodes CASSLASRTDTQYF.

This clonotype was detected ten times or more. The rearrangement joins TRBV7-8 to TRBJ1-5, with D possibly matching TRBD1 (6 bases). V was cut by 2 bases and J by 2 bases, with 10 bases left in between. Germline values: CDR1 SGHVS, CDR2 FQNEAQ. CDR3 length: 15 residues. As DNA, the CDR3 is TGTGCCAGCAGCTTAAAGGGGGGGGGCAATCAGCCCCAGCATTTT. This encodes CASSLKGGGNQPQHF.

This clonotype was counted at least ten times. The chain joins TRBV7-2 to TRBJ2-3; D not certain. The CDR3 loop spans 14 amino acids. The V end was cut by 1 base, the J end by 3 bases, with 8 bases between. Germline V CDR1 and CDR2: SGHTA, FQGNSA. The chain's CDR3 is CASSLDPATDTQYF. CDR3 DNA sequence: TGTGCCAGCAGCTTAGATCCAGCAACAGATACGCAGTATTTT.

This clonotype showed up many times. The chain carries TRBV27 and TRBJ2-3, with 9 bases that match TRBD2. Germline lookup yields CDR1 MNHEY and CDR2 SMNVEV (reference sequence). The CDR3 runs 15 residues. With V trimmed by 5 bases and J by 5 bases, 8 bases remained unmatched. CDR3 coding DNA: TGTGCCAGCAGTACTAGCGGGCCGGGAGAAGATACGCAGTATTTT. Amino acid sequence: CASSTSGPGEDTQYF.

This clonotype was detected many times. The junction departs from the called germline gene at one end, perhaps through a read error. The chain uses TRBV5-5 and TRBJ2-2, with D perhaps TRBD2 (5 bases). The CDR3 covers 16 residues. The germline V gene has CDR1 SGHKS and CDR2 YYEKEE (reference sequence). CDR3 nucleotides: TGTGCCAGCAGCTTGTTTAGCGCGAGGAACACCGGGGAGCCGTTTTTT. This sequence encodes CASSLFSARNTGEPFF.

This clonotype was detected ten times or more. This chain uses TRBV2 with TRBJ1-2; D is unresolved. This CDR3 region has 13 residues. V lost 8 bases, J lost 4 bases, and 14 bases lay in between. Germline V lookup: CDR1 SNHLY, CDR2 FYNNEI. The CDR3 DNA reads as TGTGCCAGCGGAGGAGCAATGATCTATGGCTACACCTTC. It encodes CASGGAMIYGYTF.

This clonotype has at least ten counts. CDR3 coding DNA: TGTGCCATCAGAGGCGCGTTTAGCACAGATACGCAGTATTTT. Translating gives CAIRGAFSTDTQYF. This chain links TRBV10-3 with TRBJ2-3; D not resolved. Germline V gene sequence: CDR1 ENHRY, CDR2 SYGVKD. V was shortened by 6 bases and J by 0 bases, with 10 bases between the two germline ends. The CDR3 is 14 residues long.

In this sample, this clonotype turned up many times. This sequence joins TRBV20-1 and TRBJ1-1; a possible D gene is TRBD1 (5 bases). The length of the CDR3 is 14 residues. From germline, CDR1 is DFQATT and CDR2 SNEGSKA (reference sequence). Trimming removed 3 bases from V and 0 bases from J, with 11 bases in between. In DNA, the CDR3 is TGCAGTGCTAGTTTCGGGGGGATGAACACTGAAGCTTTCTTT. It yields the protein CSASFGGMNTEAFF.

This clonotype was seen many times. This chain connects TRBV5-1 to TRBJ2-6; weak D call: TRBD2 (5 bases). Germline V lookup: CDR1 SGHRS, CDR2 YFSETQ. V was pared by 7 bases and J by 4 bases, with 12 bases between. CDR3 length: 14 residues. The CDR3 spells CASAPGEGANVLTF. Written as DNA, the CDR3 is TGCGCCAGCGCTCCCGGGGAAGGGGCCAACGTCCTGACTTTC.

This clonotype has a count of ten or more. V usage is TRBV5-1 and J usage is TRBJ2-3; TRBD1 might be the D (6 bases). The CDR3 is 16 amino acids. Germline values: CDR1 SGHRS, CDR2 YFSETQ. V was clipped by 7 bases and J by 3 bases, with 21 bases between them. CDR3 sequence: CASGELPGAPTDTQYF. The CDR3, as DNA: TGCGCCAGCGGCGAACTTCCAGGGGCGCCAACAGATACGCAGTATTTT.